Listed below are T cell receptor beta chains from one sample, sequenced in a study of T cell repertoires in cytomegalovirus infection. Which antigens these TCRs recognize remains unknown. TCRdb processed the reads anew with MiXCR; each CDR3 protein has one entry. The table shows 800,000 to 950,000 distinct CDR3 sequences, with roughly 33% occurring only once. The sequenced sample was cultured CD8+ T cells from PBMCs, obtained from culture after CMV antigen stimulation. Receptors were obtained from a human donor in good health (CMV status not recorded). Some clones in this sample may be carry-over from other donors' samples. CDR3s include the opening cysteine and the closing phenylalanine or tryptophan. A D gene is named only where the DNA matches it firmly. Clone size, where shown, is once, few, many, or a class for clones that have expanded.

TRBJ1-1,.,.,TRBV6-5,CASSYSRDTEAFF,TGTGCCAGCAGTTACTCGAGAGACACTGAAGCTTTCTTT
TRBJ2-1,.,.,TRBV6-2/TRBV6-3,CASSTLSGRGLINEQFF,TGTGCCAGCAGCACCCTCTCGGGGAGGGGGTTGATAAATGAGCAGTTCTTC
TRBJ1-1,.,.,TRBV11-2,CASSLYVSGGKNTEAFF,TGTGCCAGCAGCTTATACGTCTCAGGTGGGAAGAACACTGAAGCTTTCTTT
TRBJ2-3,few,.,TRBV24-1,CATSSRGGGTDTQYF,TGTGCCACCAGCTCGAGGGGGGGTGGGACAGATACGCAGTATTTT
TRBJ1-1,.,.,TRBV27,CASSKGGSEAFF,TGTGCCAGCTCTAAAGGAGGCTCCGAAGCTTTCTTT
TRBJ1-1,.,.,TRBV6-1,CASSPASRNTEAFF,TGTGCCAGCAGCCCGGCGAGCAGGAACACTGAAGCTTTCTTT
TRBJ1-2,few,.,TRBV10-3,CAISVGGSGYGYTF,TGTGCCATCAGTGTCGGGGGATCGGGATATGGCTACACCTTC
TRBJ1-5,.,.,TRBV27,CASSVFPSGDQPQHF,TGTGCCAGCAGTGTCTTCCCTTCAGGGGATCAGCCCCAGCATTTT
TRBJ2-3,few,.,TRBV12-3/TRBV12-4,CASSLEYPPVGSTDTQYF,TGTGCCAGCAGTTTAGAATACCCCCCCGTGGGAAGCACAGATACGCAGTATTTT
TRBJ1-6,.,.,TRBV27,CASMGGGSPLHF,TGTGCCAGCATGGGGGGCGGTTCACCCCTCCACTTT
TRBJ2-3,many,TRBD1,TRBV7-9,CASSPRQGQAGTDTQYF,TGTGCCAGCAGCCCCCGACAGGGGCAGGCGGGCACAGATACGCAGTATTTT
TRBJ2-1,many,.,TRBV28,CASRPSGDYNEQFF,TGTGCCAGCAGGCCTTCGGGAGACTACAATGAGCAGTTCTTC
TRBJ2-2,.,TRBD2,TRBV6-2/TRBV6-3,CASSLAGGLAGELFF,TGTGCCAGCTCTCTAGCGGGGGGGCTGGCCGGGGAGCTGTTTTTT
TRBJ1-1,.,.,TRBV7-2,CASRRGLAFF,TGTGCCAGCAGACGGGGCCTAGCTTTCTTT
TRBJ1-3,.,.,TRBV15,CATSGRGSGNTIYF,TGTGCCACCAGCGGGAGGGGTTCTGGAAACACCATATATTTT
TRBJ1-5,few,.,TRBV5-5,CASSSELTQPQHF,TGTGCCAGCAGCTCGGAGCTTACCCAGCCCCAGCATTTT
TRBJ1-2,.,TRBD1,TRBV7-9,CASSLPRDRSAYGYTF,TGTGCCAGCAGCTTACCCCGGGACAGGAGTGCCTATGGCTACACCTTC
TRBJ2-7,.,TRBD2,TRBV6-2/TRBV6-3,CASSYGPDSLSASGVYEQYF,TGTGCCAGCAGTTACGGCCCGGACAGTCTGTCGGCTAGCGGGGTCTACGAGCAGTACTTC
TRBJ1-2,.,.,TRBV2,CASSEAGGKAPYGYTF,TGTGCCAGCAGTGAAGCTGGAGGGAAGGCCCCTTATGGCTACACCTTC
TRBJ1-1,.,.,TRBV4-3,CASSQSQGVDTEAFF,TGCGCCAGCAGCCAAAGTCAGGGAGTTGACACTGAAGCTTTCTTT
TRBJ2-2,.,.,TRBV6-5,CASSYSRGIPNTGELFF,TGTGCCAGCAGTTACTCGAGGGGGATACCGAACACCGGGGAGCTGTTTTTT
TRBJ2-1,.,TRBD2,TRBV7-6,CVSSLAGGYNEQFF,TGTGTCAGCAGCTTAGCGGGGGGTTACAATGAGCAGTTCTTC
TRBJ1-1,few,.,TRBV27,CASTNRVGGTEAFF,TGTGCCAGCACGAACAGGGTCGGTGGCACTGAAGCTTTCTTT
TRBJ1-6,.,TRBD1,TRBV12-3/TRBV12-4,CASSSTGYLNSPLHF,TGTGCCAGCAGCTCGACAGGGTATCTTAATTCACCCCTCCACTTT
TRBJ1-2,few,.,TRBV6-2/TRBV6-3,CASSLGLENGYTF,TGTGCCAGCAGTTTGGGATTGGAAAATGGCTACACCTTC
TRBJ1-2,few,.,TRBV6-1,CASSEGLIGYGYTF,TGTGCCAGCAGTGAAGGACTTATCGGCTATGGCTACACCTTC
TRBJ2-6,few,.,TRBV10-2,CASSDLRQIGANVLTF,TGCGCCAGCAGTGATCTTCGACAGATTGGGGCCAACGTCCTGACTTTC
TRBJ1-5,few,TRBD1,TRBV10-2,CASSGTGSSNQPQHF,TGCGCCAGCAGTGGGACAGGGAGTAGCAATCAGCCCCAGCATTTT
TRBJ2-3,many,TRBD2,TRBV7-8,CASSLPLIAGYTDTQYF,TGTGCCAGCAGCTTGCCCTTGATAGCGGGGTACACAGATACGCAGTATTTT
TRBJ2-1,few,.,TRBV7-9,CASSLAWTGYNEQFF,TGTGCCAGCAGCTTAGCTTGGACCGGATACAATGAGCAGTTCTTC
TRBJ1-5,many,.,TRBV7-6,CASSPGHNQPQHF,TGTGCCAGCAGCCCAGGGCACAATCAGCCCCAGCATTTT
TRBJ1-2,few,.,TRBV3-1,CASSQGHGYTF,TGTGCCAGCAGCCAAGGACACGGCTACACCTTC
TRBJ1-1,.,.,TRBV5-5,CASSIGLGDPGAFF,TGTGCCAGCAGCATAGGGCTGGGGGACCCCGGAGCTTTCTTT
TRBJ2-5,few,.,TRBV15,CATSQIQGRGETQYF,TGTGCCACCAGCCAAATACAGGGGAGGGGAGAGACCCAGTACTTC
TRBJ2-6,few,TRBD1,TRBV2,CANRDREKSGANVLTF,TGTGCCAACAGGGACAGGGAAAAGTCTGGGGCCAACGTCCTGACTTTC
TRBJ1-6,.,TRBD1,TRBV19,CASRLQGAGNSPLHF,TGTGCCAGTAGACTACAGGGGGCCGGGAATTCACCCCTCCACTTT
TRBJ1-2,.,.,TRBV28,CASNPVVRLLANYGYTF,TGTGCCAGCAACCCAGTGGTACGGCTACTAGCTAACTATGGCTACACCTTC
TRBJ1-4,.,.,TRBV23-1,CASSQRGSEKLFF,TGCGCCAGCAGTCAGCGGGGAAGCGAAAAACTGTTTTTT
TRBJ1-4,many,TRBD1,TRBV7-8,CASSPGRRTGGDEKLFF,TGTGCCAGCAGCCCCGGTCGAAGGACAGGGGGGGACGAAAAACTGTTTTTT
TRBJ2-3,.,TRBD2,TRBV18,CASSPPERGFKDTQYF,TGTGCCAGCTCACCACCGGAGCGGGGGTTTAAAGATACGCAGTATTTT
TRBJ1-4,many,.,TRBV7-6,CASSLAWGQGEKLFF,TGTGCCAGCAGCTTAGCATGGGGGCAGGGAGAAAAACTGTTTTTT
TRBJ1-2,.,TRBD1,TRBV3-1,CASSPGQGSRYGYTF,TGTGCCAGCAGCCCGGGACAGGGCAGTCGCTATGGCTACACCTTC
TRBJ2-1,.,.,TRBV19,CASSLKPGVLNEQFF,TGTGCCAGTAGTCTAAAACCGGGTGTCTTAAATGAGCAGTTCTTC
TRBJ2-4,.,TRBD2,TRBV9,CASSVAAGGSKNIQYF,TGTGCCAGCAGCGTAGCAGCGGGGGGATCCAAAAACATTCAGTACTTC
TRBJ2-7,many,.,TRBV7-9,CASSWENSYEQYF,TGTGCCAGCAGCTGGGAGAACTCCTACGAGCAGTACTTC
TRBJ2-1,.,TRBD1,TRBV6-2/TRBV6-3,CASSRTGGINEQFF,TGTGCCAGCAGTAGGACAGGGGGGATCAATGAGCAGTTCTTC
TRBJ2-5,.,.,TRBV3-1,CASSLRVPEWETQYF,TGTGCCAGCAGCCTCCGGGTCCCGGAGTGGGAGACCCAGTACTTC
TRBJ1-1,.,.,TRBV2,CASSEAGTEAFF,TGTGCCAGCAGTGAAGCAGGGACAGAAGCTTTCTTT